This T cell receptor beta chain was identified in a study of blood T cell repertoires in COVID-19. The wider study: Researchers got acute and convalescent COVID-19 samples from the United States, Italy and Spain.

The method was immunoSEQ multiplex PCR; TCRdb's version includes in-frame clones alone and lacks a portion of them. The table shows 290,000 or so clones, with more than 85% occurring only once. There are 13 residues in the CDR3. V trimming: 3 bases; J trimming: 7 bases; junction bases outside the gene matches: 6. J is TRBJ2-7 and V is TRBV12-3 or TRBV12-4; 7 bases map to TRBD1. This TCR derives from an older man with acute or convalescent COVID-19. Sequenced material: peripheral blood. The chain's CDR3 is CASSLRGRREQYF. As DNA, the CDR3 is TGTGCCAGCAGTTTGAGGGGGCGAAGAGAGCAGTACTTC.